A single sample is the source of the 6 T cell receptor beta chains below, sequenced in a study of T cells in Graves' hyperthyroidism and ophthalmopathy (dated by TCRdb to between 2018 and 2020). The library was obtained by multiplex PCR. Sequenced using an Illumina HiSeq 2000. TCR beta CDR3 regions were amplified from RNA transcripts. A first-round RT-PCR of the TCR CDR3 used the HTBI primer set with the Qiagen OneStep RT-PCR kit. The public reads were reprocessed in TCRdb via fastp at Q25 and MiXCR, keeping in-frame beta chains. Every entry covers one CDR3 protein and lists the most common genes and DNA from its rows. This sample gives roughly 100,000 distinct CDR3 sequences in total; roughly 37% of them show up just once. Jointly, the top ten make up roughly a tenth of the sample. Sequences were obtained from peripheral blood or thyroid tissue (not recorded which). These TCRs come from a woman aged 30 to 39 with Graves' hyperthyroidism.

CDR3 coding DNA: TGCAGTGCTAGAGATCAACTAGTAGGACTGTTTTTT. It codes for CSARDQLVGLFF. J is TRBJ1-4 and V is TRBV20-1; no definite D call. V shed 0 bases and J shed 13 bases, with 12 bases lying between them. Germline V gene lookup returns CDR1 DFQATT and CDR2 SNEGSKA (reference sequence). The CDR3 covers 12 residues.

This clonotype was detected many times. The genes are TRBV7-2 and TRBJ2-3, with D possibly TRBD1 on 6 matching bases. Germline CDR1 SGHTA, CDR2 FQGNSA. The CDR3 length is 15 residues. Deletions cut 3 bases from V and 5 bases from J, with 15 bases between. For the CDR3, the DNA is TGTGCCAGCAGCTTCACAGGGTCAGCAGGAGATACGCAGTATTTT. Residues: CASSFTGSAGDTQYF.

This clonotype came up many times. The rearrangement links TRBV7-3 to TRBJ1-3; TRBD1 matches at 9 bases. The CDR3 has 17 amino acids. The V gene's germline CDR1 is SGHTA and CDR2 FQGTGA. Germline trimming cut 5 bases from V and 6 bases from J; bases unmatched to any gene: 14. The CDR3 region is CASSPLRGQGDENTIYF. The CDR3 region has the DNA TGTGCCAGCAGCCCCTTAAGGGGACAGGGAGACGAAAACACCATATATTTT.

Comment on this clonotype: Compared with germline, one end of the junction differs, possibly owing to a read error. The chain uses TRBV2 and TRBJ2-6; TRBD1 aligns across 7 bases. CDR3 length: 13 residues. Germline CDR1 is SNHLY and CDR2 is FYNNEI. CDR3 in amino acids: CASSGVQGYTEAF. The CDR3 bases are TGTGCCAGCAGTGGCGTACAGGGGTACACTGAAGCTTTC.

The chain uses TRBV7-8 and TRBJ2-3; 12 bases match TRBD2. The CDR3 sequence is 17 residues long. The germline CDR1 and CDR2 sequences are SGHVS and FQNEAQ. J lost 4 bases, V lost 6 bases, and 11 bases had no gene match. The CDR3 bases are TGTGCCAGCAGTTTATACCTCCTAGCGGGAGGGGCAGATACGCAGTATTTT. This translates into CASSLYLLAGGADTQYF.

The table lists this clonotype with many counts. The chain couples TRBV2 to TRBJ2-7; no clear D gene. The V gene's germline CDR1 is SNHLY and CDR2 FYNNEI. Trimming removed 2 bases at V and 0 bases at J, with 8 bases between. There are 14 residues in the CDR3. The CDR3 nucleotides are TGTGCCAGCAGTGAAAGGTTGGGCTCCTACGAGCAGTACTTC. As protein: CASSERLGSYEQYF.